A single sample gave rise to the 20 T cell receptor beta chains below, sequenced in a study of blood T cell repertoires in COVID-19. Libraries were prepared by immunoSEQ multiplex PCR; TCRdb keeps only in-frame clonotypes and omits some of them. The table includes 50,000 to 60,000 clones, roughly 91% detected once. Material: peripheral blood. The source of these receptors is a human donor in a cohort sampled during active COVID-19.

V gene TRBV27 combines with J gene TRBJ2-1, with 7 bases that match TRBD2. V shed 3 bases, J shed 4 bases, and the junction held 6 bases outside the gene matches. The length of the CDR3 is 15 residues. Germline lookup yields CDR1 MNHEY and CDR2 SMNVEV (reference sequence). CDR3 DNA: TGTGCCAGCAGTTTGGGGGGGACGGGGTACAATGAGCAGTTCTTC. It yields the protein CASSLGGTGYNEQFF.

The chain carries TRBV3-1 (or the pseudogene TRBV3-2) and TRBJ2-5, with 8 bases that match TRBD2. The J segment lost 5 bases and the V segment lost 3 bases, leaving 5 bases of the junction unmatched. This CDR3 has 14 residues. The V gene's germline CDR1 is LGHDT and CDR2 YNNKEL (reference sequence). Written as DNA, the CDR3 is TGTGCCAGCAGCCAGACGGGAGGGGCCGAGACCCAGTACTTC. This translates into CASSQTGGAETQYF.

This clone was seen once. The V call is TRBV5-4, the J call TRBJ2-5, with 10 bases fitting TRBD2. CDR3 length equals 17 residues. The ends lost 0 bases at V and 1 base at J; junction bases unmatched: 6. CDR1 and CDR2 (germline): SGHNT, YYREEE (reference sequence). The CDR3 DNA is TGTGCCAGCAGCTTGGCTAGCGGGGGTTTTTCCCAAGAGACCCAGTACTTC. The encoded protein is CASSLASGGFSQETQYF.

The CDR3 DNA follows: TGTGCCAGCAGCCGCACACAGGGAAATGAGCAGTTCTTC. It translates to CASSRTQGNEQFF. The chain joins TRBV9 to TRBJ2-1; weak D call: TRBD1 (6 bases). The V end was cut by 4 bases, the J end by 7 bases, with 12 bases between. This CDR3 contains 13 residues. Germline values: CDR1 SGDLS, CDR2 YYNGEE. Full variable domain (missing parts from reference TRBV9 and TRBJ2-1): DSGVTQTPKHLITATGQRVTLRCSPRSGDLSVYWYQQSLDQGLQFLIQYYNGEERAKGNILERFSAQQFPDLHSELNLSSLELGDSALYFCASSRTQGNEQFFGPGTRLTVL.

The CDR3 protein is CSVDRSPGETQYF. CDR3 bases: TGCAGCGTAGACAGGTCTCCGGGAGAGACCCAGTACTTC. J is TRBJ2-5 and V is TRBV29-1, with D possibly matching TRBD1 (6 bases). This CDR3 has 13 amino acids. Germline V gene sequence: CDR1 SQVTM, CDR2 ANQGSEA. The germline V and J ends were trimmed by 6 bases and 4 bases, with 15 bases remaining between them.

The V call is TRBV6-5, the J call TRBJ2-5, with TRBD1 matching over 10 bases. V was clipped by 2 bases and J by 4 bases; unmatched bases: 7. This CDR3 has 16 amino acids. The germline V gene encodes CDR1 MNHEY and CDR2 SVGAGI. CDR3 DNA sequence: TGTGCCAGCAGTTACGAAGGGACAGGGGTACGAGAGACCCAGTACTTC. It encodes CASSYEGTGVRETQYF.

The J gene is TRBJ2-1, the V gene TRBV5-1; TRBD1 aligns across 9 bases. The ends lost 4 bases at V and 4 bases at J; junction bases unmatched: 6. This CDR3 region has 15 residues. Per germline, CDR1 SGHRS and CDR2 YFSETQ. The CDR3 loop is CASSRGGQGYNEQFF. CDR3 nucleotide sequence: TGCGCCAGCAGCCGCGGGGGACAGGGATACAATGAGCAGTTCTTC.

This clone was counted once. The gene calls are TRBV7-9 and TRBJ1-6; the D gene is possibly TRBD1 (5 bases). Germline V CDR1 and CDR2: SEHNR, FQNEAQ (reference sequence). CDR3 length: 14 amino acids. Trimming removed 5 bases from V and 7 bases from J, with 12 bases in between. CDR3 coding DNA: TGTGCCAGCAGCACCCGGACAACAAATTCACCCCTCCACTTT. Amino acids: CASSTRTTNSPLHF.

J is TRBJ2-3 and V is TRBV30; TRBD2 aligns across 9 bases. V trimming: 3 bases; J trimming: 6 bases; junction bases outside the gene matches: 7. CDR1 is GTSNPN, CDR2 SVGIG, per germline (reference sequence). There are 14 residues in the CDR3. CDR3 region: CAWSLAGRRDTQYF. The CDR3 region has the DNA TGTGCCTGGAGCCTAGCGGGGCGGCGGGATACGCAGTATTTT.

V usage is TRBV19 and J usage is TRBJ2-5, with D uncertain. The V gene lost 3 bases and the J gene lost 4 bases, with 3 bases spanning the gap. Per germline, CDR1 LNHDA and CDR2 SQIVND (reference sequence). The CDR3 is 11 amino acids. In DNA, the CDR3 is TGTGCCAGTAGTATGAGAGAGACCCAGTACTTC. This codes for CASSMRETQYF.

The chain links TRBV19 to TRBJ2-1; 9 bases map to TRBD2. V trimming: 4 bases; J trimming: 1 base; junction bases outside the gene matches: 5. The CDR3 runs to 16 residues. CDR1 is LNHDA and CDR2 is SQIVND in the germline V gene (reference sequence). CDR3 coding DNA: TGTGCCAGTAGTAAAAAGCGGGGGGCTTCCTACAATGAGCAGTTCTTC. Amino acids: CASSKKRGASYNEQFF.

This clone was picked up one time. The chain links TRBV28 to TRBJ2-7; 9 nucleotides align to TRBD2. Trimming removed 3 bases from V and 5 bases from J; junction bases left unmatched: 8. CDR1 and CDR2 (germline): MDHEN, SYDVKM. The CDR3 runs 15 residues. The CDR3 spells CASSLVAGAAHEQYV. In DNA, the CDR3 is TGTGCCAGCAGTTTGGTAGCGGGAGCTGCCCACGAGCAGTACGTC.

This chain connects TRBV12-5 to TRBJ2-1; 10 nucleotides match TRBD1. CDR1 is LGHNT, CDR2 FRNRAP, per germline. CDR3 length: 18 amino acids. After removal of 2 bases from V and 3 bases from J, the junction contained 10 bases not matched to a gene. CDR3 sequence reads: CASGLFPGQGTDYNEQFF. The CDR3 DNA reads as TGTGCTAGTGGTTTGTTCCCGGGACAGGGGACCGACTACAATGAGCAGTTCTTC.

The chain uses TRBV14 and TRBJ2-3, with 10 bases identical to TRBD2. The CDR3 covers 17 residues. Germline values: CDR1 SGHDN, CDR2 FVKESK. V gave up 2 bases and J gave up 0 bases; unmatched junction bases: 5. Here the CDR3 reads CASSQTPSGGSTDTQYF. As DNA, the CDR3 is TGTGCCAGCAGCCAAACCCCTAGCGGGGGAAGCACAGATACGCAGTATTTT.

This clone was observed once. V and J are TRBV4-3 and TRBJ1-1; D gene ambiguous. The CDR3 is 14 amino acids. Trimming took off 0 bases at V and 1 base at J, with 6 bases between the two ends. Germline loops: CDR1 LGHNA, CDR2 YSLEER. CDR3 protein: CASSQDSGNTEAFF. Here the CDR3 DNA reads TGCGCCAGCAGCCAAGACTCGGGGAACACTGAAGCTTTCTTT.

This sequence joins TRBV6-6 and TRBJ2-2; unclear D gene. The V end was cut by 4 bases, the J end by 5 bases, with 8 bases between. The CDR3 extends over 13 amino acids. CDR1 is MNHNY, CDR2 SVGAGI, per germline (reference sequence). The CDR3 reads CASSSLRTGELFF. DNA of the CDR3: TGTGCCAGCAGTTCTCTTCGGACCGGGGAGCTGTTTTTT.

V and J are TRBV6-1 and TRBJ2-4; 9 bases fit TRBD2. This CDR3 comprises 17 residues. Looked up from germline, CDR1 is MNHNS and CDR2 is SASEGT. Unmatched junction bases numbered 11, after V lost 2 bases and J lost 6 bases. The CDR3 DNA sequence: TGTGCCAGCAGTGAAACCCCGCTGGGGCGGGGGGGAAACATTCAGTACTTC. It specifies CASSETPLGRGGNIQYF.

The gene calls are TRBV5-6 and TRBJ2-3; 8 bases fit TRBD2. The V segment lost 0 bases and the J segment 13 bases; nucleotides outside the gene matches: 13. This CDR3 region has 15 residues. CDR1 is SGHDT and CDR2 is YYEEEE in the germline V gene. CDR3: CASSLGRGASRYEYF. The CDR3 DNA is TGTGCCAGCAGCTTGGGGCGGGGGGCCTCCCGGTACGAGTATTTT.

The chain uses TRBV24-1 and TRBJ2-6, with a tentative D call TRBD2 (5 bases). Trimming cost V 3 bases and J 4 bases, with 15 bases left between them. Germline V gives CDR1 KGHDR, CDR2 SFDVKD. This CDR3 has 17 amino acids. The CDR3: CATSDPPAGRGANVLTF. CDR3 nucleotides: TGTGCCACCAGTGATCCACCCGCGGGTCGGGGGGCCAACGTCCTGACTTTC.

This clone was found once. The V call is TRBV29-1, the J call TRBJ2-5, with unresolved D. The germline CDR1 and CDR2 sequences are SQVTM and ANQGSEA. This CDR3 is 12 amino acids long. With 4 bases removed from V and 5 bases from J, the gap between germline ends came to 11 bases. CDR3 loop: CSVAGGSETQYF. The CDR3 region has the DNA TGCAGCGTTGCAGGTGGCAGCGAGACCCAGTACTTC.